The sequence of this TCR beta chain was determined in a study of T cells expressing NK-cell markers. Looking at the study overall: Just one sequenced donor of eight was HCMV-seronegative, while seven were seropositive.

The CDR3 has 15 amino acids. Germline V gives CDR1 SGDLS, CDR2 YYNGEE. TCRdb re-called the 5' RACE reads and shows each CDR3 protein once, DNA omitted. The data include some 120,000 distinct CDR3 sequences; the top ten clones carry less than 20%. Comments on this clonotype: Its antigen is as yet unknown.

Study-wide points: The CD3+CD56-NKG2C+ fraction of a handful of donors was likewise dominated by these clonotypes.

The sequence derives from a woman aged 18 to 69 in good health. The chain combines TRBV9 with TRBJ2-1; without DNA, the TCRdb call of TRBD1 cannot be checked. Sequencing was carried out using blood T cells: a sorted CD56 or NKG2C T cell subset, CD4+ or CD8+ T cells, or bulk PBMC T cells (not recorded which). CDR3 sequence: CASSVLAGVLDEQFF.